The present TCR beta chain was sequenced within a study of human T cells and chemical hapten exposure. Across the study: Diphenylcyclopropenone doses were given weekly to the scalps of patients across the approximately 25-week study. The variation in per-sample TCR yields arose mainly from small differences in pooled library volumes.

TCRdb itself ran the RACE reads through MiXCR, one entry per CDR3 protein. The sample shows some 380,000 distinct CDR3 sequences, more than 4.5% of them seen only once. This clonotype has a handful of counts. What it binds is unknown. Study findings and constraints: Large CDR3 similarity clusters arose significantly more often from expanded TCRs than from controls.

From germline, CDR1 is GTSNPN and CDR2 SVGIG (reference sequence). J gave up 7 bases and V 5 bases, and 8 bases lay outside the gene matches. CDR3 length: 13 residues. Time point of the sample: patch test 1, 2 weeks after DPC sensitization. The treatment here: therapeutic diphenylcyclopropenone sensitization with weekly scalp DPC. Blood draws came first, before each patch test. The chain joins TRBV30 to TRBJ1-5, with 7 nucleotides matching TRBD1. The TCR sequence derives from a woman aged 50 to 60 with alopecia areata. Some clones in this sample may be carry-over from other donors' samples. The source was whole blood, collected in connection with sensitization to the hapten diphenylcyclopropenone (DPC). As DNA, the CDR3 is TGTGCCTGGCAGACAGGGAGTGACCAGCCCCAGCATTTT. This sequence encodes CAWQTGSDQPQHF.